This is a list of T cell receptor beta chains from one sample in a study of blood T cells in healthy people across ages. MiXCR was run by TCRdb on the 5' RACE reads, yielding one entry per CDR3 protein. The data hold hundreds of thousands of distinct CDR3 sequences, with 25% to 30% observed a single time. What was sequenced was blood. These receptors all stem from a woman over 75 in good health. Both conserved end residues are trimmed from each CDR3. A D gene is named only where the DNA matches it firmly.

j_call,v_call,d_call,cdr3_aa
TRBJ2-1,TRBV3-1,TRBD2,ASSQEGLAYNEQF
TRBJ2-7,TRBV5-1,.,ASSSQGGLPYEQY
TRBJ1-4,TRBV13,.,ASSQTGENRAREKLF
TRBJ1-5,TRBV19,.,ASSPTGASSNQPQH
TRBJ2-1,TRBV18,TRBD1,ASSPLRTGEQF
TRBJ1-2,TRBV30,.,AWNAGRQDYGYT
TRBJ2-3,TRBV20-1,.,SARGPGVRPTDTQY
TRBJ2-7,TRBV9,.,ASSSRPTGTTVEQY
TRBJ2-7,TRBV6-6,.,ASSPSGSYEQY
TRBJ2-7,TRBV27,TRBD1,ASTALTGTGFSDEQY
TRBJ2-3,TRBV18,.,ASSPRDGDTQY
TRBJ2-3,TRBV12-3/TRBV12-4,TRBD2,ASTRPLAGFSADTQY
TRBJ2-2,TRBV6-1,TRBD2,ASTLGGGRAGELF
TRBJ2-3,TRBV27,TRBD2,ASSPQSSGVGTDTQY
TRBJ2-5,TRBV21-1,.,ASSKERQERDQETQY
TRBJ1-2,TRBV29-1,.,NVEDEGGYGYT
TRBJ1-1,TRBV30,.,AWSQPNTEAF
TRBJ1-4,TRBV5-1,.,ASSRGTDEKLF
TRBJ2-3,TRBV20-1,.,SAREWKTGTQY
TRBJ2-5,TRBV20-1,TRBD1,SASRDRGTQETQY
TRBJ2-6,TRBV28,TRBD1,ASSANHRGAGANVLT
TRBJ1-2,TRBV20-1,.,SAGAKNGYT
TRBJ1-1,TRBV3-1,.,ASSHENTEAF
TRBJ2-2,TRBV11-2,TRBD1,ASSWLTGQGASGELF
TRBJ2-7,TRBV20-1,TRBD2,SATVPSGGRYEQY
TRBJ1-2,TRBV15,.,ATSRELGQGYGYT
TRBJ2-7,TRBV14,TRBD2,ASSQDWAGDEQY
TRBJ2-6,TRBV2,.,AGVTGYRSGANVLT
TRBJ2-5,TRBV5-1,.,ASSFTPSRAQGETQY
TRBJ2-4,TRBV6-5,.,ASSYAPGTTNIQY
TRBJ2-3,TRBV2,.,ASWGDTDTQY
TRBJ2-3,TRBV21-1,.,ARSGRKGTGSRTSTDTQY
TRBJ2-3,TRBV20-1,TRBD2,SAERGVAGILLGDTQY
TRBJ1-2,TRBV7-9,.,ASSLESAQTGGYT
TRBJ1-5,TRBV6-1,.,ASSERTANQPQH
.,TRBV20-1,TRBD2,SASWGLAGVGGETQY
TRBJ1-2,TRBV5-1,TRBD1,ASSLAGRDRRNYGYT
TRBJ1-1,TRBV30,.,AWSDGSLGTEAF
.,TRBV20-1,.,SASVGIEQY
.,TRBV20-1,.,SARVRQPGREQY
.,TRBV28,.,ASSAAGDEQY
TRBJ1-6,TRBV4-1,.,ASSQEVGVNSPLH
TRBJ2-7,TRBV11-2,TRBD2,ASSLGYTGGSYEQY
TRBJ2-3,TRBV24-1,TRBD2,ATSDPSGGTDTQY
TRBJ1-2,TRBV6-5,.,ASLDGFYGYT